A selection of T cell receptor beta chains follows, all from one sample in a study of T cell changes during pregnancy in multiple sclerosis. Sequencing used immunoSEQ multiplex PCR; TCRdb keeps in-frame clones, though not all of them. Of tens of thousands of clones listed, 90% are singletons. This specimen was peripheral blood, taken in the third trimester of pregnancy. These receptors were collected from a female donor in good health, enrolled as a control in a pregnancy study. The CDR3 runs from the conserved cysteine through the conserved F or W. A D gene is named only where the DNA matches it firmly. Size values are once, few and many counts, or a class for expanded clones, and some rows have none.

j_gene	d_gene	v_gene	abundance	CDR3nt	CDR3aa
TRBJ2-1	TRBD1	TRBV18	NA	TGTGCCAGCTCGTCCGGGACAGGGAGTTACAATGAGCAGTTCTTC	CASSSGTGSYNEQFF
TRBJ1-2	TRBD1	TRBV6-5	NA	TGTGCCAGCAGACGACAGGGGCGCGGCTATGGCTACACCTTC	CASRRQGRGYGYTF
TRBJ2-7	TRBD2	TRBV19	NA	TGTGCCAGTAGTGCGCTAGCGGGAGAAGGGCAGTACTTC	CASSALAGEGQYF
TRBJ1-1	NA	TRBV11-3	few	TGTGCCAGCAGCTTAGAAGGAGGGAACACTGAAGCTTTCTTT	CASSLEGGNTEAFF
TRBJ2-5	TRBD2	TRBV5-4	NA	TGTGCCAGCAGCCACGGGCCCGGGACTAGCGGGGGGGCCGGGGAGACCCAGTACTTC	CASSHGPGTSGGAGETQYF
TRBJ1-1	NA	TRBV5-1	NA	TGCGCCAGCAGCGCGACAGGAGAGGACACTGAAGCTTTCTTT	CASSATGEDTEAFF
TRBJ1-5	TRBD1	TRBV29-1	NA	TGCAGCGTGAAATGGACAGGGCGAGATCAGCCCCAGCATTTT	CSVKWTGRDQPQHF
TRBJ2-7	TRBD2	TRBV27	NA	TGTGCCAGCACCAAAGAAGAGGGTCCTAGCGGCCCTTACGAGCAGTACTTC	CASTKEEGPSGPYEQYF
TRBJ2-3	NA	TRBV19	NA	TGTGCCAGTACCTCTACCCGCCGGGGAGCGTACACAGATACGCAGTATTTT	CASTSTRRGAYTDTQYF
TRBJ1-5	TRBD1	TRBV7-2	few	TGTGCCAGCAGTCCAGGGGGAATCAATCAGCCCCAGCATTTT	CASSPGGINQPQHF
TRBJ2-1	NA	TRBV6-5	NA	TGTTCCTCGCGGGTGGGGGCTCTTACGGATGAGCAGTTCTTC	CSSRVGALTDEQFF
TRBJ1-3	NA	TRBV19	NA	TGTGCCAGTAGTATAGCCGGCAGGGGCTCTGGAAACACCATATATTTT	CASSIAGRGSGNTIYF
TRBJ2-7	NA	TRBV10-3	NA	TGTGCCATCAGCGTGGGCTCAGGGGGGTACGAGCAGTACTTC	CAISVGSGGYEQYF